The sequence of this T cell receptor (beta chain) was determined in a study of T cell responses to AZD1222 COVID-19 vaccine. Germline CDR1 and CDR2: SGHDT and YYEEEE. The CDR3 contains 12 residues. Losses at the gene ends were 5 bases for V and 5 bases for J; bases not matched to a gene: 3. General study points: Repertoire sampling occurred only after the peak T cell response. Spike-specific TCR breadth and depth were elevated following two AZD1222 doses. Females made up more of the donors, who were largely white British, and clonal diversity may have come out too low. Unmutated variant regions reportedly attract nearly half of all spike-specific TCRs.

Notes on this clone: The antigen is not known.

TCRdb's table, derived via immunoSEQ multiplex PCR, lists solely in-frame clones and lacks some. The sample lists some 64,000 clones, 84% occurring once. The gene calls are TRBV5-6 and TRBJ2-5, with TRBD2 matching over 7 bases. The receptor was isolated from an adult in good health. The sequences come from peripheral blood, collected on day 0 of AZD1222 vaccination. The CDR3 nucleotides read TGTGCCAGCAGGTGGGGAGGGGAGACCCAGTACTTC. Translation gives CASRWGGETQYF.